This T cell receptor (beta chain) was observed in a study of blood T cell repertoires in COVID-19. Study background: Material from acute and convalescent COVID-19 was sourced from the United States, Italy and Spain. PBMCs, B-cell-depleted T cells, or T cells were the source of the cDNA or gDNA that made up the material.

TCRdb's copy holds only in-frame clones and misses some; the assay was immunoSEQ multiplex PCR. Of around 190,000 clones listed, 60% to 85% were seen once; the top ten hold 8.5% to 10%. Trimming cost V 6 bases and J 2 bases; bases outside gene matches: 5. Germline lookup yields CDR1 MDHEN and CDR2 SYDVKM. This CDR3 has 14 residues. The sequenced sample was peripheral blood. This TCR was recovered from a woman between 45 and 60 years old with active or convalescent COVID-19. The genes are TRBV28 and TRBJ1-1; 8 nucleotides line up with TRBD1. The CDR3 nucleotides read TGTGCCAGCAGGGTGACAGGGGTCAACACTGAAGCTTTCTTT. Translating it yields CASRVTGVNTEAFF. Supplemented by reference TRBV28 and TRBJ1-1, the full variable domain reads DVKVTQSSRYLVKRTGEKVFLECVQDMDHENMFWYRQDPGLGLRLIYFSYDVKMKEKGDIPEGYSVSREKKERFSLILESASTNQTSMYLCASRVTGVNTEAFFGQGTRLTVV.